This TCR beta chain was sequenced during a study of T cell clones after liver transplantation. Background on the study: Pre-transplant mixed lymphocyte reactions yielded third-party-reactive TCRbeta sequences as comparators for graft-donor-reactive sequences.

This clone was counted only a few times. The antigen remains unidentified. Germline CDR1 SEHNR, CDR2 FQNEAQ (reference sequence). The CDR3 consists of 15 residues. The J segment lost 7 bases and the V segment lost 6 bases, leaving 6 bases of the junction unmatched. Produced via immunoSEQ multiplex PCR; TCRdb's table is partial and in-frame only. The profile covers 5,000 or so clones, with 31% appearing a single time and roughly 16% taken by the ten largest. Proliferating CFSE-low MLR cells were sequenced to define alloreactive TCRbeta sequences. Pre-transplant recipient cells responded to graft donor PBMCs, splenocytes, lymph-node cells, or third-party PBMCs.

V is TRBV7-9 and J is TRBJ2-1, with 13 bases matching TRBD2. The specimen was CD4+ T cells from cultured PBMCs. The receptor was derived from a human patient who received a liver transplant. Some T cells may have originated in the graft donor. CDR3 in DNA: TGTGCCAGCAGGACCGGACTAGCGGGGGCAAATGAGCAGTTCTTC. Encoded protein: CASRTGLAGANEQFF.